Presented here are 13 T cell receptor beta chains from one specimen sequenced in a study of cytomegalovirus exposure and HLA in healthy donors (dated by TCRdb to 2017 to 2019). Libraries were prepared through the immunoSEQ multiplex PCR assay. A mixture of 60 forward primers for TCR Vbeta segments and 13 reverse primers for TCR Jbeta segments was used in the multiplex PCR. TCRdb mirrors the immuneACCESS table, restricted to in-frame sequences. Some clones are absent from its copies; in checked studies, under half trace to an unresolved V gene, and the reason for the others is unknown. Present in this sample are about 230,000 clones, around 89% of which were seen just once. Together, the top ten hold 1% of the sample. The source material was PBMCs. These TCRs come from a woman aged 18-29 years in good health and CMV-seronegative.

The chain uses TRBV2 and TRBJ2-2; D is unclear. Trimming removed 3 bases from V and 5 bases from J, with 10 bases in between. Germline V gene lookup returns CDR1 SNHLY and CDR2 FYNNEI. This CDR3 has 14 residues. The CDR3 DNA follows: TGTGCCAGCAGTGACTGGAGTACAACCGGGGAGCTGTTTTTT. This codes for CASSDWSTTGELFF.

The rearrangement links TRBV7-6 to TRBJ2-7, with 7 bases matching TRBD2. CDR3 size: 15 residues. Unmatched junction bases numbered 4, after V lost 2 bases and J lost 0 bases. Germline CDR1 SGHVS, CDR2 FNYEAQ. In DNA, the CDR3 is TGTGCCAGCAGCTTAAAGCGGGGCATCTCCTACGAGCAGTACTTC. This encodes CASSLKRGISYEQYF.

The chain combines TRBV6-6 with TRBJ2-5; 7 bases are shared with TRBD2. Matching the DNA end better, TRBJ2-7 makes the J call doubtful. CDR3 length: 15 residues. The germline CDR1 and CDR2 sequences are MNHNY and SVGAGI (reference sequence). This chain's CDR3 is CASSYGGGGHYEQYF. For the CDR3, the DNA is TGTGCCAGCAGTTACGGGGGGGGAGGGCACTACGAGCAGTACTTC.

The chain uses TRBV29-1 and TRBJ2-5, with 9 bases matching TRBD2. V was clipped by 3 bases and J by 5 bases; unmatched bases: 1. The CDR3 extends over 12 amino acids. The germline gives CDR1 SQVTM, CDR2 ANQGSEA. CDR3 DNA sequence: TGCAGCGTTGAGCGGGGGGGGGAGACCCAGTACTTC. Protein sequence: CSVERGGETQYF. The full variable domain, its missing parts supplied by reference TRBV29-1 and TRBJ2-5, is SAVISQKPSRDICQRGTSLTIQCQVDSQVTMMFWYRQQPGQSLTLIATANQGSEATYESGFVIDKFPISRPNLTFSTLTVSNMSPEDSSIYLCSVERGGETQYFGPGTRLLVL.

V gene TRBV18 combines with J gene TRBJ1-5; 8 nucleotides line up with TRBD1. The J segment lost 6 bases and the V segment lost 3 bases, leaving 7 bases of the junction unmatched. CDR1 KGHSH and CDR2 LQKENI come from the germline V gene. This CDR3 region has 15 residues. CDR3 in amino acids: CASSPLDRAGQPQHF. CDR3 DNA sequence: TGTGCCAGCTCACCTCTGGACAGGGCCGGTCAGCCCCAGCATTTT.

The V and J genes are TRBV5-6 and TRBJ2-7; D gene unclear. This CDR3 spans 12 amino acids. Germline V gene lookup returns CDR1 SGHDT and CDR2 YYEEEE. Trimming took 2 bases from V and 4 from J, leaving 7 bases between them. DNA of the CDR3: TGTGCCAGCAGCTTCAAACGGTACGAGCAGTACTTC. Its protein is CASSFKRYEQYF.

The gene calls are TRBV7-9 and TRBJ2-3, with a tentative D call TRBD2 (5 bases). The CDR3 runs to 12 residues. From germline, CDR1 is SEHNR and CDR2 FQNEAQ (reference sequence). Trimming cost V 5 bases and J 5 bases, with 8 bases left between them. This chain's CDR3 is CASSREGDTQYF. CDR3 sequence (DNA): TGTGCCAGCAGCCGTGAGGGAGATACGCAGTATTTT. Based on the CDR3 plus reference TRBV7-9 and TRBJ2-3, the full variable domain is DTGVSQNPRHKITKRGQNVTFRCDPISEHNRLYWYRQTLGQGPEFLTYFQNEAQLEKSRLLSDRFSAERPKGSFSTLEIQRTEQGDSAMYLCASSREGDTQYFGPGTRLTVL.

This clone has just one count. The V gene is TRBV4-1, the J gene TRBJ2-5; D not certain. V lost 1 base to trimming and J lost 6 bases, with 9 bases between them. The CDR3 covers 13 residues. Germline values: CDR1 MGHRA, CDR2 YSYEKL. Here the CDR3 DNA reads TGCGCCAGCAGCCAAGGCCCGGTCCAGACCCAGTACTTC. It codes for CASSQGPVQTQYF.

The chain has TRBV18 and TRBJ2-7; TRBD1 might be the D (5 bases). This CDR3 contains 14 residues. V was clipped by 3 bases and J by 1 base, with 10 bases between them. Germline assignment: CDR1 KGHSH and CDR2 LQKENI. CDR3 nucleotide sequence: TGTGCCAGCTCACCGGGGCTGAAGTCCTACGAGCAGTACTTC. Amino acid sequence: CASSPGLKSYEQYF.

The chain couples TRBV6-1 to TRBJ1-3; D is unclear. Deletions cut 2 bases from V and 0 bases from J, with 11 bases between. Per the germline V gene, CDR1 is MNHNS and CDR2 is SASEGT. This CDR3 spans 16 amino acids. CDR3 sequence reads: CASSEMIVPSGNTIYF. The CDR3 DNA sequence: TGTGCCAGCAGTGAAATGATAGTCCCCTCTGGAAACACCATATATTTT.

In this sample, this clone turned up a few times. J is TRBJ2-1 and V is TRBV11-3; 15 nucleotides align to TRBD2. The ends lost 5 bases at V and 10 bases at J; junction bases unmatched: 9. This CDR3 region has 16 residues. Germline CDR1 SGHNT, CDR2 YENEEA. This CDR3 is CASSGSGTSGRNEQFF. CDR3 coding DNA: TGTGCCAGCAGCGGCTCCGGGACTAGCGGGAGGAACGAGCAGTTCTTC.

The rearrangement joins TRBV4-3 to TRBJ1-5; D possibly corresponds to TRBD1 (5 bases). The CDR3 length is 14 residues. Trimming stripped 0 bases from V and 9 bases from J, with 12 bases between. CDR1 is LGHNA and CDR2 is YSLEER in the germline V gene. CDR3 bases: TGCGCCAGCAGCCAAGAGGGCGCCGGGGGGCCCCAGCATTTT. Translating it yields CASSQEGAGGPQHF.

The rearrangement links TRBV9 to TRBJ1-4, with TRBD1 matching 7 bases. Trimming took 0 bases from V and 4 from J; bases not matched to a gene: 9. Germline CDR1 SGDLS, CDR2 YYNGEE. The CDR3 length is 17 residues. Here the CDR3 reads CASSVGGPTGINEKLFF. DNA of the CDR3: TGTGCCAGCAGCGTAGGGGGACCGACAGGGATTAATGAAAAACTGTTTTTT.